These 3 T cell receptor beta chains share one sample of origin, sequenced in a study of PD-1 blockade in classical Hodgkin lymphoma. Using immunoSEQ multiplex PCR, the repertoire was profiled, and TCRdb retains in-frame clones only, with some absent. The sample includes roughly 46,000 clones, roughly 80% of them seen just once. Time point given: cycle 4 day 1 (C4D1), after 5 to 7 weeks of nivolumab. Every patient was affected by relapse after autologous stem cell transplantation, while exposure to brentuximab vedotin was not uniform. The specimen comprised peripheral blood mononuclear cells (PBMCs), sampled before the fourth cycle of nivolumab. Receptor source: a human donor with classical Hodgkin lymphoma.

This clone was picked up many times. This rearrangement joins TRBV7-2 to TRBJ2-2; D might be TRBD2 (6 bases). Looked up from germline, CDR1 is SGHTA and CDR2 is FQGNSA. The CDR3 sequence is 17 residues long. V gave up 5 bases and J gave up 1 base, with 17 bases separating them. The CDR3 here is CASSLPRGGVNTGELFF. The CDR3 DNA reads TGTGCCAGCAGCCTCCCTCGGGGCGGGGTGAACACCGGGGAGCTGTTTTTT.

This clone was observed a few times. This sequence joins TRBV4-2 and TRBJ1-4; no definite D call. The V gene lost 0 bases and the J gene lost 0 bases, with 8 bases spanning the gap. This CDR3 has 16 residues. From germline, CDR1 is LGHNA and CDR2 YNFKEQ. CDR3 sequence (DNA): TGTGCCAGCAGCCAAGAGTTTTTGACAACTAATGAAAAACTGTTTTTT. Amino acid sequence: CASSQEFLTTNEKLFF.

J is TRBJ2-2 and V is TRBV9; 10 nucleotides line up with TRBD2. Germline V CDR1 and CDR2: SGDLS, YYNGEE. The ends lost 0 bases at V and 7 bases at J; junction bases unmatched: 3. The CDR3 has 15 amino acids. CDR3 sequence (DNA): TGTGCCAGCAGCGTAGAGGCTAGCGGGAGCGGGGAGCTGTTTTTT. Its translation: CASSVEASGSGELFF.